This T cell receptor beta chain stems from a study of T cell responses to AZD1222 COVID-19 vaccine. Profiled with immunoSEQ multiplex PCR; TCRdb holds only in-frame clones, not every one. The data show around 75,000 clones, with roughly 85% seen just once and 13% held by the top ten. Trimming took 4 bases from V and 4 from J; bases not matched to a gene: 5. Germline-derived CDR1 and CDR2 are SGDLS and YYNGEE. This CDR3 has 14 residues. This TCR came from an adult in good health. The sequenced sample was peripheral blood, obtained on day 0 of AZD1222 vaccination. The V call is TRBV9, the J call TRBJ2-3; TRBD2 aligns across 8 bases. CDR3 sequence: CASSPGGAADTQYF. The CDR3 nucleotides read TGTGCCAGCAGCCCCGGGGGGGCAGCAGATACGCAGTATTTT.